This TCR beta chain emerged from a study of identical twins. In TCRdb, the 5' RACE reads were re-called with MiXCR into one record per CDR3 protein. The sample lists about 280,000 distinct CDR3 sequences; approximately 8% were seen once. Among all donors, each was a healthy Caucasian. The germline gives CDR1 KGHDR, CDR2 SFDVKD. This CDR3 has 14 amino acids. The J segment lost 4 bases and the V segment lost 9 bases, leaving 8 bases of the junction unmatched. The same specimen was also included in a second study, on yellow fever vaccine responses in identical twins.

This rearrangement joins TRBV24-1 to TRBJ2-1; 7 bases agree with TRBD2. The receptor's source is a woman aged 18-29 years in good health. The sequencing input was memory (CD45RO+) T cells sorted from blood. CDR3 sequence: CATAGGGGYNEQFF. Written as DNA, the CDR3 is TGTGCCACCGCAGGTGGGGGGGGGTACAATGAGCAGTTCTTC.